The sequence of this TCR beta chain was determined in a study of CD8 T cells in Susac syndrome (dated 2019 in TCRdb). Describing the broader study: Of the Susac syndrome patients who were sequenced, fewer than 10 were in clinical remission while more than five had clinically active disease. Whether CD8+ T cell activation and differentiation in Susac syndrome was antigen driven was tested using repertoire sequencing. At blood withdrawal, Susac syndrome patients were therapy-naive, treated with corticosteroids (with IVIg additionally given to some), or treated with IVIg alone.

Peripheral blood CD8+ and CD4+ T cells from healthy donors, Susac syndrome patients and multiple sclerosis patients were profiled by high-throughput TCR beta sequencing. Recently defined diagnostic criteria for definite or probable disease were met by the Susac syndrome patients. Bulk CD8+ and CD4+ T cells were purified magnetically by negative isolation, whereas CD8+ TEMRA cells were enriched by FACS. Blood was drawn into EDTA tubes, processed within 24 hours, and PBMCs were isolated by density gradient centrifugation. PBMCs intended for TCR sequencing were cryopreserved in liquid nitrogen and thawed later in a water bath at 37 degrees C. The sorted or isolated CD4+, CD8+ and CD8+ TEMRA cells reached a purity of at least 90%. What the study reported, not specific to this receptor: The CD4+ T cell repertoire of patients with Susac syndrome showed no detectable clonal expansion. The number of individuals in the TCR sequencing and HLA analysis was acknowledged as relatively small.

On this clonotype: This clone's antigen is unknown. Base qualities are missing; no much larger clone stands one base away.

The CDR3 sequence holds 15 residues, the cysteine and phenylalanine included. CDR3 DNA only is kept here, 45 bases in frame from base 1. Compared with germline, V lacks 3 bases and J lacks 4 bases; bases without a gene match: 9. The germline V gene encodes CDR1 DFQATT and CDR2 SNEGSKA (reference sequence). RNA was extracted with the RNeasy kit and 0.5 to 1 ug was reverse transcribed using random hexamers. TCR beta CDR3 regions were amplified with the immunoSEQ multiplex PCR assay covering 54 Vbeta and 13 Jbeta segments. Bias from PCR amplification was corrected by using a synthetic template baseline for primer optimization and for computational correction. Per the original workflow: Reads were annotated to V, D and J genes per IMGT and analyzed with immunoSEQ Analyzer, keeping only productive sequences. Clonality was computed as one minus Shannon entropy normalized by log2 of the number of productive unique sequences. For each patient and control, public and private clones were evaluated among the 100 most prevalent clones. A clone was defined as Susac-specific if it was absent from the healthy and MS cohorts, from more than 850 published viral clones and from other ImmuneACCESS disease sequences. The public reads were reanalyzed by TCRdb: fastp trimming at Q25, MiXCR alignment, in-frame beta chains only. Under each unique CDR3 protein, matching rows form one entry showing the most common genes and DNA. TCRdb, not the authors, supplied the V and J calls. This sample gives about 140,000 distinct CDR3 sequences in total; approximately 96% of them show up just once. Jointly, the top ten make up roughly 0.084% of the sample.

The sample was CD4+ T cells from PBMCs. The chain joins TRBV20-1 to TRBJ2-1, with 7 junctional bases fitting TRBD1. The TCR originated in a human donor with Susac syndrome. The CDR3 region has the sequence CSARGPVGQYNEQFF. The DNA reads TGCAGTGCTAGGGGCCCGGTGGGACAGTACAATGAGCAGTTCTTC.